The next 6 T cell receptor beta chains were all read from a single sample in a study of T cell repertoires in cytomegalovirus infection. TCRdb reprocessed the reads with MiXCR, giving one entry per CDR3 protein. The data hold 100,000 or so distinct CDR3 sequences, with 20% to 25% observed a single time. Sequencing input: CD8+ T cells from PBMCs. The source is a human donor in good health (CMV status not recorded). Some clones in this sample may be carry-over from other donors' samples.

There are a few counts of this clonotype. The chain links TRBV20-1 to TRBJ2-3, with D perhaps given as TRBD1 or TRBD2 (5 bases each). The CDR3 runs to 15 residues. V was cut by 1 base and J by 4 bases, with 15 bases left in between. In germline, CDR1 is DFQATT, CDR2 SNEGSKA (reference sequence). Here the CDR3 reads CSARGWDHGADTQYF. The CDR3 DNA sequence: TGCAGTGCTAGAGGGTGGGACCACGGGGCAGATACGCAGTATTTT.

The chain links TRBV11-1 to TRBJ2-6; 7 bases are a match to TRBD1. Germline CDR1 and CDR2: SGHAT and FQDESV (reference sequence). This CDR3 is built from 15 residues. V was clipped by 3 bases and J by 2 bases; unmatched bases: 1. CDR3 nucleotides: TGTGCCAGCAGCTTTACAGGGGCTGGGGCCAACGTCCTGACTTTC. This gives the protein CASSFTGAGANVLTF.

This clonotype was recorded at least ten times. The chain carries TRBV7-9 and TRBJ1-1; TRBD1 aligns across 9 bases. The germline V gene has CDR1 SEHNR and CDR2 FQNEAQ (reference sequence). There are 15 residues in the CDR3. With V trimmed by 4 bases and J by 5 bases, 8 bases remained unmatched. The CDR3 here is CASSSPKTGGTEAFF. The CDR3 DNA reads TGTGCCAGCAGCTCGCCCAAGACAGGGGGGACTGAAGCTTTCTTT.

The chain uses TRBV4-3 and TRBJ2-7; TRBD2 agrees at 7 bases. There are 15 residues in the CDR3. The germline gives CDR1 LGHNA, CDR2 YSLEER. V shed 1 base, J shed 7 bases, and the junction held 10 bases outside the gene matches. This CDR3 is CASSQVLAPGGEQYF. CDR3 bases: TGCGCCAGCAGCCAAGTACTAGCTCCGGGGGGTGAGCAGTACTTC.

The CDR3 coding sequence is TGTGCCAGCAGACAACCCGGGGGGGATCAGCCCCAGCATTTT. Residues: CASRQPGGDQPQHF. The genes are TRBV2 and TRBJ1-5; perhaps TRBD1 as D (5 bases). CDR1 is SNHLY, CDR2 FYNNEI, per germline. V was shortened by 6 bases and J by 5 bases, with 14 bases between the two germline ends. The CDR3 extends over 14 amino acids.

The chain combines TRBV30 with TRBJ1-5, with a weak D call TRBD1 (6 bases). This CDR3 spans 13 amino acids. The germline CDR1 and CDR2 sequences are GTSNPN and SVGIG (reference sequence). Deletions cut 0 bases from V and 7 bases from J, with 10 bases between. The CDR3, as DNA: TGTGCCTGGAGTGTATCAACAGGGCAGCCCCAGCATTTT. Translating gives CAWSVSTGQPQHF.